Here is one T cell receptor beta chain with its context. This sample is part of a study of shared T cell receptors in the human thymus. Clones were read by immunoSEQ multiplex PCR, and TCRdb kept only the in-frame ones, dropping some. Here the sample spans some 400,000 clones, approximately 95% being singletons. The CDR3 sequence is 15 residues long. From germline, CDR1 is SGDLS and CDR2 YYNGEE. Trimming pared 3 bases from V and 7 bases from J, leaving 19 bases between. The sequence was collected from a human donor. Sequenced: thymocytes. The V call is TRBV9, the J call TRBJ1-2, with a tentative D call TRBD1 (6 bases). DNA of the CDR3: TGTGCCAGCAGCGGGGTCTTAACAGGGTGGGGTGGCTACACCTTC. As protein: CASSGVLTGWGGYTF.